The 4 T cell receptor beta chains given below trace back to one sample, sequenced in a study of molecular identifiers for immune sequencing clone quantification. Each CDR3 protein gets one entry after TCRdb re-called the PCR reads with MiXCR. The sample gives about 640,000 distinct CDR3 sequences, approximately 20% of which show up once; 0.85% to 0.9% is in the top ten. What was sequenced was naive CD8+ T cells from blood, with Jurkat cell RNA spiked in. Noted subset: FACS-sorted CD8+CD4-CCR7+CD45RA+ naive T cells. The receptor source for this set is a human donor in good health. Some libraries in this study had Jurkat cell RNA spiked in.

As to this clonotype: The junction differs from germline at one of its ends, possibly a read error. The gene calls are TRBV10-3 and TRBJ2-2, with 7 bases that match TRBD1. The V gene's germline CDR1 is ENHRY and CDR2 SYGVKD. The CDR3 is 16 amino acids. The CDR3 coding sequence is TGTGCCATCAGTGAGTTAGGGGGCCTGAACGCCGGGGAGCTGTTTTTT. It is translated as CAISELGGLNAGELFF.

Turning to this clonotype: The junction does not match germline at one end; this may be a read error. The genes are TRBV6-1 and TRBJ1-2, with a weak D call TRBD1 (6 bases). There are 14 residues in the CDR3. Per germline, CDR1 MNHNS and CDR2 SASEGT. The CDR3 protein is CVSSEVGGGAGYTF. CDR3 in DNA: TGTGTCAGCAGTGAGGTTGGAGGGGGAGCTGGCTACACCTTC.

With regard to this clonotype: One base away lies a much larger clone, so this may be a sequencing read error. V and J are TRBV30 and TRBJ2-3; D gene ambiguous. Per the germline V gene, CDR1 is GTSNPN and CDR2 is SVGIG (reference sequence). V was cut by 0 bases and J by 2 bases, with 18 bases left in between. The CDR3 consists of 17 residues. The CDR3 region has the DNA TGTGCCTGGAGTGTAGGGTGGGTGGATCGTTACACAGATACGCAGTATTTT. This encodes CAWSVGWVDRYTDTQYF.

As to this clonotype: A clone one base away is much larger, so this may be a read error. The chain combines TRBV5-1 with TRBJ2-7, with a weak D call TRBD2 (6 bases). The V gene's germline CDR1 is SGHRS and CDR2 YFSETQ. CDR3 length equals 16 residues. DNA for the CDR3: TGCGCCAGCAGCCCTCAGGTGGGGGAGGCGTCCTACGAGCAGCACTTC. It is translated as CASSPQVGEASYEQHF.